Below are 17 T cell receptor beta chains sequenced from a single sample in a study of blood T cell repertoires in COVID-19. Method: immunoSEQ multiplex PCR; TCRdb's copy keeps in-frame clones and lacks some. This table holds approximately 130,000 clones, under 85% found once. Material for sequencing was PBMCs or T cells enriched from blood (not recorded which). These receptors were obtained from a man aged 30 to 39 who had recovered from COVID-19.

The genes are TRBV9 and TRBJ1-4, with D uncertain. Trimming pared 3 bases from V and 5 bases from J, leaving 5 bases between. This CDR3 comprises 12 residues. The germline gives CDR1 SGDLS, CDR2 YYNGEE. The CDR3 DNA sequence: TGTGCCAGCAGCGCATCCAATGAAAAACTGTTTTTT. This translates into CASSASNEKLFF.

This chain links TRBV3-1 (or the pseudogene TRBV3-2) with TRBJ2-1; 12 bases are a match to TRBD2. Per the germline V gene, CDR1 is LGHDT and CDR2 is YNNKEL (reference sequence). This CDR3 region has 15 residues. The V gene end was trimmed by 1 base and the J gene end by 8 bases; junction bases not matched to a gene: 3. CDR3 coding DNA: TGTGCCAGCAGCCAAGCCGGGACTAGCGGGTATGAGCAGTTCTTC. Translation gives CASSQAGTSGYEQFF.

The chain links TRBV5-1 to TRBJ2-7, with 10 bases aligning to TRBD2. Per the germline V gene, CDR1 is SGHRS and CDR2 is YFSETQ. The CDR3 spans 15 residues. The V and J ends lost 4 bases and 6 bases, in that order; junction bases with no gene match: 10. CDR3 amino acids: CASSPPASGRTEQYF. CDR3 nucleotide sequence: TGCGCCAGCAGCCCACCAGCTAGCGGGAGAACCGAGCAGTACTTC.

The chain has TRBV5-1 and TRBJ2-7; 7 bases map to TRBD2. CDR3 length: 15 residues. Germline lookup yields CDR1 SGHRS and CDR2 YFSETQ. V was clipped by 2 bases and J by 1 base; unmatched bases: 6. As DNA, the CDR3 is TGCGCCAGCAGCTTTGGGTCTAGCGGTTCCTACGAGCAGTACTTC. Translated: CASSFGSSGSYEQYF.

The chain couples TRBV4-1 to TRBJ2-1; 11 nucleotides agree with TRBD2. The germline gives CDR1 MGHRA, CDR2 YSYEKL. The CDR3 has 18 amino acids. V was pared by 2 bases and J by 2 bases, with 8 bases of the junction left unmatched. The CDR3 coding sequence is TGCGCCAGCAGCCAATATAGCGGGGGGGCGGGGACCTACAATGAGCAGTTCTTC. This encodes CASSQYSGGAGTYNEQFF.

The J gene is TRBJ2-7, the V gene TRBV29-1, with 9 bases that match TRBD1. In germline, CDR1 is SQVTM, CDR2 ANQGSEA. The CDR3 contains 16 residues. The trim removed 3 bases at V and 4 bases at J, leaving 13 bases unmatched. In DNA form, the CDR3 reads TGCAGCGTTGAGGGAAACCCGGGACAGGGCATGTACGAGCAGTACTTC. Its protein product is CSVEGNPGQGMYEQYF.

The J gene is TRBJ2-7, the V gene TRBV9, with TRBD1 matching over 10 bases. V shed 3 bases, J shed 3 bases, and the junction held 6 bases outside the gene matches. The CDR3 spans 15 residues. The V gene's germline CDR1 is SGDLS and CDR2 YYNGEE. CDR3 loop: CASSAGTGVGYEQYF. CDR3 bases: TGTGCCAGCAGCGCCGGGACAGGGGTAGGCTACGAGCAGTACTTC.

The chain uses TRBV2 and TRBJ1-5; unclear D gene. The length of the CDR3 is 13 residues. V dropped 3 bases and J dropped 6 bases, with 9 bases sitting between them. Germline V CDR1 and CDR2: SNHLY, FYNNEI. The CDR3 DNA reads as TGTGCCAGCAGTGATACTCGCTTTCAGCCCCAGCATTTT. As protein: CASSDTRFQPQHF.

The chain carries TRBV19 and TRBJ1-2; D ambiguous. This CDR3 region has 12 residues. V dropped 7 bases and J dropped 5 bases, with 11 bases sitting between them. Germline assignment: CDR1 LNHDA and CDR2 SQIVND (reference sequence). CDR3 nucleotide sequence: TGTGCCAGTAAGCGGAACAGTTATGGCTACACCTTC. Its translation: CASKRNSYGYTF.

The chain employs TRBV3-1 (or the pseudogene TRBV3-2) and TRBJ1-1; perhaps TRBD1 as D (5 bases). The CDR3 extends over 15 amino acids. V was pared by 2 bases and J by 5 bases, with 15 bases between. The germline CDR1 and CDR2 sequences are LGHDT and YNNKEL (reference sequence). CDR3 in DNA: TGTGCCAGCAGCCAATCAGCAGGGATTCGGACTGAAGCTTTCTTT. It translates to CASSQSAGIRTEAFF.

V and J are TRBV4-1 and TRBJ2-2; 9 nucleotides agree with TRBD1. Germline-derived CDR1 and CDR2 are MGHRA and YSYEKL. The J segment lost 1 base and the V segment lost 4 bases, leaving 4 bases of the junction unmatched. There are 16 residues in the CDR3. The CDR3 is CASSPLTGGNTGELFF. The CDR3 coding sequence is TGCGCCAGCAGCCCACTGACAGGGGGGAACACCGGGGAGCTGTTTTTT.

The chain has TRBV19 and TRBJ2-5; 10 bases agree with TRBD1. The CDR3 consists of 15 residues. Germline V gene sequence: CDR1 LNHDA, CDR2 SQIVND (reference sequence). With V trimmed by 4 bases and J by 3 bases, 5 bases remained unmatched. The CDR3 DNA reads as TGTGCCAGTAGTAGACCGGGACAGGGGAAAGAGACCCAGTACTTC. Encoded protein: CASSRPGQGKETQYF.

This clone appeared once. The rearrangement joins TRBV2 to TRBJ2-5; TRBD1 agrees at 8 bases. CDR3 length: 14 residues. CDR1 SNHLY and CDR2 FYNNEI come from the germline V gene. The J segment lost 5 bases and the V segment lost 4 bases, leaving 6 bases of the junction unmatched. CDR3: CASSGTGLLETQYF. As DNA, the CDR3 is TGTGCCAGCAGTGGGACAGGGCTATTGGAGACCCAGTACTTC.

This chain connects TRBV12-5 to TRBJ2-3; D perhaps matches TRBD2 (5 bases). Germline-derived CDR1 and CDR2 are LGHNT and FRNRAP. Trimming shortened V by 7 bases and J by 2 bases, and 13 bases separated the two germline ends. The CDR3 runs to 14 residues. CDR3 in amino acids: CASDRAGITDTQYF. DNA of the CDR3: TGTGCTAGTGACCGGGCCGGGATCACAGATACGCAGTATTTT.

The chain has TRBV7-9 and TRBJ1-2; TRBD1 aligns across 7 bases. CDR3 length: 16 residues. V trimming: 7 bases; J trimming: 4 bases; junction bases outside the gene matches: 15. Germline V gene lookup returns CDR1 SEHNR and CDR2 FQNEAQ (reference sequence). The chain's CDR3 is CASTAGQLTRGYGYTF. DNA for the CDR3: TGTGCCAGCACCGCGGGACAGCTTACGCGGGGCTATGGCTACACCTTC.

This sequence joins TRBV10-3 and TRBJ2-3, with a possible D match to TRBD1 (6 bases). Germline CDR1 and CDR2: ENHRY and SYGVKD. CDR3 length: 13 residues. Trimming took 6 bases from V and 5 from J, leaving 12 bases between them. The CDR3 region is CAIRQGTEDTQYF. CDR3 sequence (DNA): TGTGCCATCAGACAGGGAACCGAAGATACGCAGTATTTT.

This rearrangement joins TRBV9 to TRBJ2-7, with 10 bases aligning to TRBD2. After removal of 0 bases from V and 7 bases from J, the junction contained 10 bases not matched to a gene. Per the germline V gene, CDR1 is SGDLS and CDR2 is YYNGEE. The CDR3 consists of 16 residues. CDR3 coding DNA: TGTGCCAGCAGCGTAGGTCTAGCGGGAGCCAGTAGGGAGCAGTACTTC. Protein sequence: CASSVGLAGASREQYF.